The 21 T cell receptor beta chains below were found in one sample sequenced in a study of T cell responses to AZD1222 COVID-19 vaccine. TCRdb keeps only in-frame clones here, not all; method: immunoSEQ multiplex PCR. The data hold 200,000 to 250,000 clones, with 85% to 95% observed a single time. The sequences come from peripheral blood, collected on day 0 of MenACWY control vaccination. Every receptor here comes from an adult in good health.

The chain uses TRBV7-2 and TRBJ1-1; D may be TRBD1 (5 bases). Deletions cut 2 bases from V and 1 base from J, with 14 bases between. This CDR3 region has 16 residues. Germline lookup yields CDR1 SGHTA and CDR2 FQGNSA. The CDR3 nucleotides read TGTGCCAGCAGCTTATTCGCAGGGTTCGGGAACACTGAAGCTTTCTTT. Its translation: CASSLFAGFGNTEAFF.

This rearrangement joins TRBV11-2 to TRBJ1-2, with D unresolved. Per the germline V gene, CDR1 is SGHAT and CDR2 is FQNNGV. Between the trimmed V and J ends, which lost 5 bases and 8 bases, there was a span of 15 bases. The CDR3 has 13 residues. Here the CDR3 DNA reads TGTGCCAGCAGCCCCTATTGGGTCAGGGGCTACACCTTC. Its translation: CASSPYWVRGYTF.

The gene calls are TRBV4-3 and TRBJ1-2; maybe TRBD1 (6 bases). CDR3 length: 15 amino acids. Germline-derived CDR1 and CDR2 are LGHNA and YSLEER. Deletions cut 0 bases from V and 3 bases from J, with 11 bases between. The CDR3 DNA is TGCGCCAGCAGCCAAGATGGACAGCGGGACTATGGCTACACCTTC. This gives the protein CASSQDGQRDYGYTF.

This clone was picked up one time. V is TRBV28 and J is TRBJ1-1, with D possibly being TRBD1 (5 bases). The V and J ends lost 6 bases and 0 bases respectively, with 5 bases between them. The CDR3 spans 12 residues. Germline CDR1 is MDHEN and CDR2 is SYDVKM. In DNA form, the CDR3 reads TGTGCCAGCAGGGACATGAACACTGAAGCTTTCTTT. This translates into CASRDMNTEAFF.

The chain is built from TRBV7-9 and TRBJ1-4; D is uncertain. Between the trimmed V and J ends, which lost 4 bases and 0 bases, there was a span of 12 bases. The CDR3 is made up of 16 amino acids. Germline-derived CDR1 and CDR2 are SEHNR and FQNEAQ (reference sequence). The CDR3 reads CASSSSRSATNEKLFF. The DNA of the CDR3 is TGTGCCAGCAGCTCAAGCAGATCTGCAACTAATGAAAAACTGTTTTTT.

V and J are TRBV7-2 and TRBJ2-5; possible D gene TRBD2, 7 bases. The CDR3 covers 15 residues. Germline V gene sequence: CDR1 SGHTA, CDR2 FQGNSA. V lost 1 base to trimming and J lost 1 base, with 10 bases between them. CDR3 sequence reads: CASSLGGGAQETQYF. CDR3 nucleotides: TGTGCCAGCAGCTTAGGTGGGGGGGCCCAAGAGACCCAGTACTTC. Drawing the rest from reference TRBV7-2 and TRBJ2-5, the complete variable domain is GAGVSQSPSNKVTEKGKDVELRCDPISGHTALYWYRQSLGQGLEFLIYFQGNSAPDKSGLPSDRFSAERTGGSVSTLTIQRTQQEDSAVYLCASSLGGGAQETQYFGPGTRLLVL.

This chain connects TRBV19 to TRBJ1-2, with 7 bases aligning to TRBD1. Germline CDR1 is LNHDA and CDR2 is SQIVND (reference sequence). V was clipped by 5 bases and J by 4 bases; unmatched bases: 10. CDR3 length: 15 amino acids. The DNA of the CDR3 is TGTGCCAGTAGTCTTGCGACAGGGTTGGTCTATGGCTACACCTTC. Translation: CASSLATGLVYGYTF.

The chain joins TRBV6-5 to TRBJ2-7; no firm D call. Trimming stripped 6 bases from V and 0 bases from J, with 6 bases between. CDR1 and CDR2 (germline): MNHEY, SVGAGI. The CDR3 runs 12 residues. CDR3 protein: CASSHGSYEQYF. CDR3 bases: TGTGCCAGCAGCCACGGCTCCTACGAGCAGTACTTC.

The V gene is TRBV29-1, the J gene TRBJ2-1; D is perhaps TRBD1 or TRBD2 (7 bases each). Deletions cut 5 bases from V and 6 bases from J, with 17 bases between. Germline lookup yields CDR1 SQVTM and CDR2 ANQGSEA. CDR3 length: 14 residues. The CDR3 DNA reads TGCAGCGTTTACAGGGGAGGGTCGGGCAATGAGCAGTTCTTC. Amino acids: CSVYRGGSGNEQFF.

The V call is TRBV19, the J call TRBJ1-5; TRBD1 agrees at 9 bases. The CDR3 length is 15 residues. Germline-derived CDR1 and CDR2 are LNHDA and SQIVND (reference sequence). The V and J ends lost 5 bases and 5 bases, in that order; junction bases with no gene match: 7. The CDR3 reads CASSRDRAGDQPQHF. DNA of the CDR3: TGTGCCAGTAGTCGGGACAGGGCCGGGGATCAGCCCCAGCATTTT. Complete variable domain (other parts from reference TRBV19 and TRBJ1-5): DGGITQSPKYLFRKEGQNVTLSCEQNLNHDAMYWYRQDPGQGLRLIYYSQIVNDFQKGDIAEGYSVSREKKESFPLTVTSAQKNPTAFYLCASSRDRAGDQPQHFGDGTRLSIL.

The rearrangement links TRBV19 to TRBJ1-4, with D possibly being TRBD1 (5 bases). V was clipped by 3 bases and J by 8 bases, with 13 bases between them. The germline V gene has CDR1 LNHDA and CDR2 SQIVND (reference sequence). CDR3 size: 14 residues. CDR3 in amino acids: CASSILGVDEKLFF. The CDR3, as DNA: TGTGCCAGTAGTATCTTGGGGGTGGACGAAAAACTGTTTTTT.

This sequence joins TRBV30 and TRBJ1-5; no firm D call. V was cut by 2 bases and J by 6 bases, with 11 bases left in between. CDR1 is GTSNPN, CDR2 SVGIG, per germline (reference sequence). This CDR3 has 13 residues. The CDR3 DNA reads as TGTGCCTGGAGTACATCCTCGGGTCAGCCCCAGCATTTT. Encoded protein: CAWSTSSGQPQHF.

The sample holds one count of this clone. The rearrangement joins TRBV28 to TRBJ1-2; 7 nucleotides line up with TRBD1. The V gene's germline CDR1 is MDHEN and CDR2 SYDVKM. V was clipped by 6 bases and J by 4 bases; unmatched bases: 5. This CDR3 is 13 amino acids long. CDR3 protein: CASSPRGFYGYTF. The CDR3 bases are TGTGCCAGCAGCCCCAGGGGGTTCTATGGCTACACCTTC.

The chain uses TRBV5-6 and TRBJ1-2; the D gene is possibly TRBD1 (6 bases). The CDR3 is 15 residues long. Looked up from germline, CDR1 is SGHDT and CDR2 is YYEEEE. Trimming removed 4 bases at V and 2 bases at J, with 15 bases between. CDR3 region: CASSRTAPINYGYTF. The CDR3 nucleotides are TGTGCCAGCAGCCGGACAGCGCCGATAAACTATGGCTACACCTTC.

The chain carries TRBV6-6 and TRBJ1-6; 10 bases fit TRBD1. The J segment lost 7 bases and the V segment lost 6 bases, leaving 6 bases of the junction unmatched. In germline, CDR1 is MNHNY, CDR2 SVGAGI (reference sequence). The CDR3 is 15 amino acids. CDR3 nucleotide sequence: TGTGCCAGCAGGTACCAGGGACAGGGGAATTCACCCCTCCACTTT. It yields the protein CASRYQGQGNSPLHF.

The CDR3 nucleotides read TGTGCCAGTAGTAATGCAGGGGGGGGACAGCCCCAGCATTTT. Residues: CASSNAGGGQPQHF. The V gene is TRBV19, the J gene TRBJ1-5; TRBD1 agrees at 7 bases. This CDR3 comprises 14 residues. After removal of 4 bases from V and 7 bases from J, the junction contained 7 bases not matched to a gene. Germline V lookup: CDR1 LNHDA, CDR2 SQIVND (reference sequence). The complete variable domain, with remaining parts taken from reference TRBV19 and TRBJ1-5, reads DGGITQSPKYLFRKEGQNVTLSCEQNLNHDAMYWYRQDPGQGLRLIYYSQIVNDFQKGDIAEGYSVSREKKESFPLTVTSAQKNPTAFYLCASSNAGGGQPQHFGDGTRLSIL.

The V call is TRBV18, the J call TRBJ1-1; D gene uncertain. Germline V gene lookup returns CDR1 KGHSH and CDR2 LQKENI. This CDR3 is 11 amino acids long. V was cut by 6 bases and J by 1 base, with 3 bases left in between. The CDR3 coding sequence is TGTGCCAGCTCGGGGAACACTGAAGCTTTCTTT. Protein sequence: CASSGNTEAFF.

This rearrangement joins TRBV6-1 to TRBJ1-1, with 7 nucleotides matching TRBD1. V shed 1 base and J 7 bases; nucleotides not matched to a gene: 6. This CDR3 comprises 14 residues. Germline assignment: CDR1 MNHNS and CDR2 SASEGT. This CDR3 is CASSEVSGGYEAFF. The CDR3 DNA follows: TGTGCCAGCAGTGAAGTGTCAGGGGGGTATGAAGCTTTCTTT.

The sample holds one count of this clone. The chain recombines TRBV3-1 (or the pseudogene TRBV3-2) with TRBJ2-2; a possible D gene is TRBD2 (5 bases). V dropped 1 base and J dropped 7 bases, with 10 bases sitting between them. Per germline, CDR1 LGHDT and CDR2 YNNKEL (reference sequence). The CDR3 totals 14 residues. The DNA for the CDR3 is TGTGCCAGCAGCCAAGTACGGGGATTCGGGGAGCTGTTTTTT. It encodes CASSQVRGFGELFF.

The chain uses TRBV19 and TRBJ1-1; D remains ambiguous. CDR1 and CDR2 (germline): LNHDA, SQIVND (reference sequence). This CDR3 is built from 12 residues. V was cut by 3 bases and J by 4 bases, with 6 bases left in between. CDR3 residues: CASSMSGTEAFF. CDR3 nucleotide sequence: TGTGCCAGTAGTATGTCCGGCACTGAAGCTTTCTTT. The complete variable domain, with remaining parts taken from reference TRBV19 and TRBJ1-1, reads DGGITQSPKYLFRKEGQNVTLSCEQNLNHDAMYWYRQDPGQGLRLIYYSQIVNDFQKGDIAEGYSVSREKKESFPLTVTSAQKNPTAFYLCASSMSGTEAFFGQGTRLTVV.

The chain joins TRBV2 to TRBJ1-3, with no clear D. CDR1 is SNHLY, CDR2 FYNNEI, per germline. The V end was cut by 7 bases, the J end by 0 bases, with 10 bases between. This CDR3 is 14 amino acids long. The CDR3 nucleotides are TGTGCCAGCAACGGCCGCCGCTCTGGAAACACCATATATTTT. This codes for CASNGRRSGNTIYF.